The 24 T cell receptor beta chains given below trace back to one sample, sequenced in a study of T cell responses to AZD1222 COVID-19 vaccine. The data were produced by immunoSEQ multiplex PCR, yet TCRdb's version contains in-frame clones alone and is incomplete. The sample has roughly 100,000 clones, 87% seen once; the top ten hold approximately 10%. The sample was peripheral blood, taken 28 days after the second AZD1222 dose. These receptors all stem from an adult who received the AZD1222 COVID-19 vaccine.

The chain uses TRBV5-6 and TRBJ2-1; 7 nucleotides line up with TRBD2. The CDR3 loop spans 11 amino acids. Germline assignment: CDR1 SGHDT and CDR2 YYEEEE. The V and J ends lost 3 bases and 9 bases, in that order; junction bases with no gene match: 0. The CDR3 nucleotides read TGTGCCAGCAGCTCTAGCGGTGAGCAGTTCTTC. It translates to CASSSSGEQFF.

Concerning this clone: The junction and the germline gene differ at one end; a read error may be behind it. The V and J genes are TRBV7-2 and TRBJ2-4, with 11 positions matching TRBD2. This CDR3 has 13 amino acids. Germline CDR1 is SGHTA and CDR2 is FQGNSA. CDR3 nucleotides: TGTGCCAGCAGCTTTAGACTAGCGGGGCCCAAATCCTTC. This translates into CASSFRLAGPKSF.

V is TRBV27 and J is TRBJ2-7, with 7 bases that match TRBD2. The length of the CDR3 is 14 residues. The V gene end was trimmed by 0 bases and the J gene end by 3 bases; junction bases not matched to a gene: 2. Germline loops: CDR1 MNHEY, CDR2 SMNVEV (reference sequence). Written as DNA, the CDR3 is TGTGCCAGCAGTTTATCGGGGGGGGTCTACGAGCAGTACTTC. This sequence encodes CASSLSGGVYEQYF.

The gene calls are TRBV27 and TRBJ2-3, with a possible D match to TRBD2 (7 bases). From germline, CDR1 is MNHEY and CDR2 SMNVEV (reference sequence). The CDR3 is 14 residues long. V was cut by 8 bases and J by 2 bases, with 14 bases left in between. The CDR3 loop reads CASGRAGATDTQYF. The CDR3, as DNA: TGTGCCAGCGGGCGGGCGGGGGCCACAGATACGCAGTATTTT.

The chain employs TRBV18 and TRBJ2-3, with unresolved D. The CDR3 has 16 residues. With 1 base removed from V and 2 bases from J, the gap between germline ends came to 13 bases. Per the germline V gene, CDR1 is KGHSH and CDR2 is LQKENI. The CDR3 region has the DNA TGTGCCAGCTCACCACTAGCAGACCCTAACACAGATACGCAGTATTTT. Encoded protein: CASSPLADPNTDTQYF.

The table lists this clone with a count of one. This chain connects TRBV9 to TRBJ2-3, with D unresolved. V was clipped by 5 bases and J by 1 base, with 8 bases between them. The CDR3 is made up of 13 amino acids. Germline assignment: CDR1 SGDLS and CDR2 YYNGEE. CDR3: CASSQVGTDTQYF. In DNA form, the CDR3 reads TGTGCCAGCAGTCAGGTGGGCACAGATACGCAGTATTTT.

The chain joins TRBV18 to TRBJ1-6; D is unclear. V lost 1 base and J 3 bases, leaving 4 bases between the germline ends. Germline values: CDR1 KGHSH, CDR2 LQKENI. The CDR3 loop spans 14 amino acids. The CDR3 is CASSPQDYNSPLHF. The CDR3 DNA is TGTGCCAGCTCACCACAGGACTATAATTCACCCCTCCACTTT.

A few counts support this clone. The genes are TRBV7-8 and TRBJ1-5, with a tentative D call TRBD1 (5 bases). The V gene lost 0 bases and the J gene lost 4 bases, with 10 bases spanning the gap. CDR3 length: 15 residues. CDR1 is SGHVS, CDR2 FQNEAQ, per germline. The CDR3 DNA is TGTGCCAGCAGCTTAGCCCGGGCAGGGAATCAGCCCCAGCATTTT. Translating it yields CASSLARAGNQPQHF. Using reference TRBV7-8 and TRBJ1-5 for the parts outside the CDR3, the full variable domain is GAGVSQSPRYKVAKRGQDVALRCDPISGHVSLFWYQQALGQGPEFLTYFQNEAQLDKSGLPSDRFFAERPEGSVSTLKIQRTQQEDSAVYLCASSLARAGNQPQHFGDGTRLSIL.

This clone was recorded once. V usage is TRBV5-1 and J usage is TRBJ1-1; D is perhaps TRBD1 (5 bases). Germline lookup yields CDR1 SGHRS and CDR2 YFSETQ. This CDR3 region has 15 residues. V dropped 2 bases and J dropped 1 base, with 12 bases sitting between them. The CDR3 here is CASSFLGRQNTEAFF. For the CDR3, the DNA is TGCGCCAGCAGCTTCCTGGGGCGACAGAACACTGAAGCTTTCTTT.

This chain links TRBV4-1 with TRBJ1-1; D is unresolved. Germline assignment: CDR1 MGHRA and CDR2 YSYEKL. This CDR3 contains 15 residues. V gave up 1 base and J gave up 4 bases, with 13 bases separating them. The CDR3: CASSQGSAPSTEAFF. CDR3 sequence (DNA): TGCGCCAGCAGCCAAGGTTCTGCTCCGAGCACTGAAGCTTTCTTT.

The rearrangement links TRBV5-1 to TRBJ1-2; perhaps TRBD1 as D (5 bases). With 4 bases removed from V and 5 bases from J, the gap between germline ends came to 9 bases. CDR3 length equals 12 residues. The V gene's germline CDR1 is SGHRS and CDR2 YFSETQ. CDR3 DNA: TGCGCCAGCAGCGCTGGACATTATGGCTACACCTTC. Protein product: CASSAGHYGYTF. Looking up the rest from reference TRBV5-1 and TRBJ1-2 gives the full variable domain: KAGVTQTPRYLIKTRGQQVTLSCSPISGHRSVSWYQQTPGQGLQFLFEYFSETQRNKGNFPGRFSGRQFSNSRSEMNVSTLELGDSALYLCASSAGHYGYTFGSGTRLTVV.

The V call is TRBV28, the J call TRBJ2-5; perhaps D is TRBD1 or TRBD2 (5 bases each). The CDR3 is made up of 15 amino acids. Germline CDR1 reads MDHEN; CDR2 reads SYDVKM. Trimming removed 5 bases from V and 2 bases from J, with 15 bases in between. Written as DNA, the CDR3 is TGTGCCAGCAGTGGCGCCGGGACGGTACAAGAGACCCAGTACTTC. Its translation: CASSGAGTVQETQYF.

V is TRBV30 and J is TRBJ2-3, with 8 bases aligning to TRBD2. The V and J ends lost 8 bases and 1 base, in that order; junction bases with no gene match: 5. CDR1 is GTSNPN and CDR2 is SVGIG in the germline V gene (reference sequence). The CDR3 has 13 amino acids. The CDR3 reads CAGRGGRTDTQYF. The CDR3 DNA is TGTGCCGGTCGCGGGGGGCGCACAGATACGCAGTATTTT.

This clone was observed once. The chain is built from TRBV27 and TRBJ1-6; D is undetermined. The CDR3 contains 13 residues. The germline V gene encodes CDR1 MNHEY and CDR2 SMNVEV (reference sequence). The V end was cut by 2 bases, the J end by 8 bases, with 7 bases between. The CDR3 here is CASSLNRDSPLHF. CDR3 coding DNA: TGTGCCAGCAGTTTAAACAGAGATTCACCCCTCCACTTT.

The chain has TRBV19 and TRBJ1-1; D gene uncertain. V shed 2 bases and J shed 5 bases, with 6 bases lying between them. The CDR3 runs 12 residues. Looked up from germline, CDR1 is LNHDA and CDR2 is SQIVND (reference sequence). The CDR3, as DNA: TGTGCCAGTAGTATACAGGAAACTGAAGCTTTCTTT. Amino acids: CASSIQETEAFF.

The chain couples TRBV2 to TRBJ2-7, with D uncertain. Trimming took 7 bases from V and 7 from J, leaving 14 bases between them. Per the germline V gene, CDR1 is SNHLY and CDR2 is FYNNEI. The CDR3 consists of 12 residues. CDR3 bases: TGTGCCAGCACCTTCAGCCCGCCGGAGCAGTACTTC. This translates into CASTFSPPEQYF.

V and J are TRBV5-4 and TRBJ1-6; no firm D call. V was clipped by 0 bases and J by 6 bases, with 7 bases between them. This CDR3 comprises 14 residues. From germline, CDR1 is SGHNT and CDR2 YYREEE (reference sequence). Here the CDR3 DNA reads TGTGCCAGCAGCTTGGGGCAGGCTAATTCACCCCTCCACTTT. It encodes CASSLGQANSPLHF. The variable domain in full, with the rest retrieved from reference TRBV5-4 and TRBJ1-6, is ETGVTQSPTHLIKTRGQQVTLRCSSQSGHNTVSWYQQALGQGPQFIFQYYREEENGRGNFPPRFSGLQFPNYSSELNVNALELDDSALYLCASSLGQANSPLHFGNGTRLTVT.

Note on this clone: The DNA is left out, because the CDR3 cannot be placed on it with certainty; the CDR3 is given as TCRdb lists it. The rearrangement joins TRBV6-2 or TRBV6-3 to TRBJ1-1; the DNA was not compared with TRBD1, the D call given in the table. The CDR3 is 15 amino acids long, termini counted. From germline, CDR1 is MNHEY and CDR2 SVGEGT. CDR3 sequence: CASSTSDRVGTEAFF.

The chain has TRBV29-1 and TRBJ2-3; 8 positions match TRBD2. Looked up from germline, CDR1 is SQVTM and CDR2 is ANQGSEA. The CDR3 runs to 14 residues. V lost 3 bases to trimming and J lost 8 bases; unmatched junction nucleotides: 10. The CDR3 DNA is TGCAGCGTTGACGTAGCGGGAAGCGCCGGTACGCAGTATTTT. Its translation: CSVDVAGSAGTQYF.

The J gene is TRBJ2-7, the V gene TRBV28; D is possibly TRBD2 (6 bases). Trimming left V 6 bases short and J 5 bases short, with 14 bases between. CDR3 size: 13 residues. CDR1 MDHEN and CDR2 SYDVKM come from the germline V gene. The CDR3 DNA is TGTGCCAGCAGCCGACTAGGGAACGACGAGCAGTACTTC. Translation: CASSRLGNDEQYF. Full variable domain (outside the CDR3, taken from reference TRBV28 and TRBJ2-7): DVKVTQSSRYLVKRTGEKVFLECVQDMDHENMFWYRQDPGLGLRLIYFSYDVKMKEKGDIPEGYSVSREKKERFSLILESASTNQTSMYLCASSRLGNDEQYFGPGTRLTVT.

The chain has TRBV6-1 and TRBJ2-5; TRBD2 matches 7 bases. V shed 2 bases and J 5 bases; nucleotides not matched to a gene: 5. Germline lookup yields CDR1 MNHNS and CDR2 SASEGT. CDR3 length equals 14 residues. CDR3 DNA sequence: TGTGCCAGCAGTGAATTGGTGGGGGGGGAGACCCAGTACTTC. Protein product: CASSELVGGETQYF.

Worth noting for this clone: Germline and junction disagree at one end, which may indicate a read error. The chain carries TRBV19 and TRBJ1-1; no definite D call. This CDR3 contains 14 residues. From germline, CDR1 is LNHDA and CDR2 SQIVND (reference sequence). CDR3 region: CASRIGVVSTEAFF. The CDR3 DNA reads as TGTGCCAGTAGGATAGGAGTTGTTAGCACTGAAGCTTTCTTT.

J is TRBJ2-7 and V is TRBV7-2; TRBD2 aligns across 8 bases. Germline V lookup: CDR1 SGHTA, CDR2 FQGNSA. Trimming at V came to 10 bases and at J to 1 base, leaving 3 bases not matched to a gene. This CDR3 region has 12 residues. DNA of the CDR3: TGTGCCACGGGACTAGGGTCCTACGAGCAGTACTTC. Translating gives CATGLGSYEQYF. Variable domain in full (rest from reference TRBV7-2 and TRBJ2-7): GAGVSQSPSNKVTEKGKDVELRCDPISGHTALYWYRQSLGQGLEFLIYFQGNSAPDKSGLPSDRFSAERTGGSVSTLTIQRTQQEDSAVYLCATGLGSYEQYFGPGTRLTVT.

This clone appeared a few times. The chain couples TRBV7-3 to TRBJ2-1, with D uncertain. Germline CDR1 and CDR2: SGHTA and FQGTGA. The CDR3 is made up of 13 amino acids. The germline V and J ends were trimmed by 1 base and 7 bases, with 8 bases remaining between them. CDR3: CASSLIVGNEQFF. The CDR3 DNA is TGTGCCAGCAGCTTAATCGTCGGGAATGAGCAGTTCTTC.